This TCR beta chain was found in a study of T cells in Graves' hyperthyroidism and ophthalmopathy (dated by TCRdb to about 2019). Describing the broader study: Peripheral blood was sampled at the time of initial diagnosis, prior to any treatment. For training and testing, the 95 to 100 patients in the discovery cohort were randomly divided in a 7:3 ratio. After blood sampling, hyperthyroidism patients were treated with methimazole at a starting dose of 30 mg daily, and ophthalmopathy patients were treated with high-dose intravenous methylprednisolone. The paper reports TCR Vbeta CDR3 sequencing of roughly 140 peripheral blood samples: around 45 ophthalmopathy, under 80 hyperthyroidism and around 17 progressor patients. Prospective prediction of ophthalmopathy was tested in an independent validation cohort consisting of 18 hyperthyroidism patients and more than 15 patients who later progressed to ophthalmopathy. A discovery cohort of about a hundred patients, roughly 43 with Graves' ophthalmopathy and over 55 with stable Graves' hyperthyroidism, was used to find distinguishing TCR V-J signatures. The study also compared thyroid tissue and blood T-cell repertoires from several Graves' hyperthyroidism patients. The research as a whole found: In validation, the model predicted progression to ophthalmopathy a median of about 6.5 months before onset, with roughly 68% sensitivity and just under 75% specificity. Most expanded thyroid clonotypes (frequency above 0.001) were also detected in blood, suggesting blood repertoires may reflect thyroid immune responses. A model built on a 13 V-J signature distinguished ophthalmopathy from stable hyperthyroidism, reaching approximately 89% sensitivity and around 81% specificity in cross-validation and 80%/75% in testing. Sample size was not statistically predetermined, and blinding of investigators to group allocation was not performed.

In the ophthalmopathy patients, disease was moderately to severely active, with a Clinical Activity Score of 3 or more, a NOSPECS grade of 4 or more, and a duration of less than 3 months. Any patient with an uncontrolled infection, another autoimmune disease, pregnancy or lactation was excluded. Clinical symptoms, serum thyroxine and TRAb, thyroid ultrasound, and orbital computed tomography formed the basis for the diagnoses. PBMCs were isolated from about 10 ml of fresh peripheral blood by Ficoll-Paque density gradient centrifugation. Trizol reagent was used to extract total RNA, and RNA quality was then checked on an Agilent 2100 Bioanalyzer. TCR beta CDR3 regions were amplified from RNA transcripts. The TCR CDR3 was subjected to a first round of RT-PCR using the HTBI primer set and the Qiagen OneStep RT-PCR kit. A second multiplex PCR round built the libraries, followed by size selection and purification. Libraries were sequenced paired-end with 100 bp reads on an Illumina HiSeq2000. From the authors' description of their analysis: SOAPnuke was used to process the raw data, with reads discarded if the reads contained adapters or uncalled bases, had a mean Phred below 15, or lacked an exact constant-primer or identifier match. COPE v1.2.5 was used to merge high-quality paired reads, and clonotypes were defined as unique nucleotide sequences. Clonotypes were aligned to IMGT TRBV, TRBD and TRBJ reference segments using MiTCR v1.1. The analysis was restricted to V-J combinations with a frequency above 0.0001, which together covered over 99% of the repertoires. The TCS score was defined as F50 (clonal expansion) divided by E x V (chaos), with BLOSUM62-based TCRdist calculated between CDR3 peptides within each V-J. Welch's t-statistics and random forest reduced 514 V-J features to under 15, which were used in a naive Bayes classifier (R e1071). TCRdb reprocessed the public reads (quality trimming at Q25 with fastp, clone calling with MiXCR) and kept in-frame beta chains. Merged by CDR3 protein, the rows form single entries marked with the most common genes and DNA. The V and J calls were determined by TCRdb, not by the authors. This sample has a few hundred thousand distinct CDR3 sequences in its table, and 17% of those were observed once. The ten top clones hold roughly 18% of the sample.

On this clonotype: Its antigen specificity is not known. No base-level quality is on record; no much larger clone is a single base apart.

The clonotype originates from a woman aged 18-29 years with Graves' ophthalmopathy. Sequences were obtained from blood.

The DNA is as follows: TGTGCCAGTAGTACCGGGACAGGGGATTTTTTTAGGGAAAAACTGTTTTTT. This codes for CASSTGTGDFFREKLFF. The sequence links TRBV19 to TRBJ1-4, with 10 bases aligning to TRBD1. Trimming accounts for 4 bases at V and 8 bases at J, while the number of junction bases matched to no gene is 13. Looking up the germline V gene (reference sequence) yields CDR1 LNHDA and CDR2 SQIVND. Reading from cysteine to phenylalanine, the CDR3 counts 17 amino acids. This entry keeps only the CDR3 DNA: 51 bases, framed from base 1.